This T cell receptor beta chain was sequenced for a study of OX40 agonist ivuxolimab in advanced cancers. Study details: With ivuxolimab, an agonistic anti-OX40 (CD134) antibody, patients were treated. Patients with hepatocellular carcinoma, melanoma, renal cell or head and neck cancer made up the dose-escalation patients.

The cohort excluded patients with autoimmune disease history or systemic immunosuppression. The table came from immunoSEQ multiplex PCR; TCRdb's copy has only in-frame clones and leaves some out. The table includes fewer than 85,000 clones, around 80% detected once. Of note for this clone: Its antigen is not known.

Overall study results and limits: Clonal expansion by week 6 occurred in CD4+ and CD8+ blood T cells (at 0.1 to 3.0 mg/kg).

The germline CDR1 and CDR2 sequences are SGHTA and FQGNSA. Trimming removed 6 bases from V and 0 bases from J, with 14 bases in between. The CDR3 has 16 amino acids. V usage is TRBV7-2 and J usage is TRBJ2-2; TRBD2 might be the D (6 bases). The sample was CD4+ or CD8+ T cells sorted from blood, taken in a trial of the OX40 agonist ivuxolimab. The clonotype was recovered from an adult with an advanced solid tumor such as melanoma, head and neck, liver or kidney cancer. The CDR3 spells CASSPGGAPNTGELFF. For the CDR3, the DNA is TGTGCCAGCAGTCCAGGCGGGGCCCCGAACACCGGGGAGCTGTTTTTT.